This is a list of T cell receptor beta chains from one sample in a study of cytomegalovirus exposure and HLA in healthy donors. Generated by immunoSEQ multiplex PCR, the TCRdb table keeps only in-frame clones and is missing some. The data contain 150,000 to 180,000 clones, roughly three quarters of them singletons. The specimen was PBMCs. These receptors were taken from a man aged 30-40 years in good health and CMV-seropositive. CDR3s include the opening cysteine and the closing phenylalanine or tryptophan. Fields, in order: D gene, V gene, J gene, clone size, CDR3 DNA, CDR3 protein. The D gene is left open where the match is weak. Expanded clones get a size class; other rows say once, few or many, or leave the size out.

>.|TRBV27|TRBJ2-7|.
TGTGCCAGCAGTTTTGACAACTCCTACGAGCAGTACTTC
CASSFDNSYEQYF
>.|TRBV10-3|TRBJ1-5|.
TGTGCCATTGCATCCGGACAGAGCAATCAGCCCCAGCATTTT
CAIASGQSNQPQHF
>.|TRBV4-2|TRBJ2-4|.
TGTGCCAGCAGCCAACTTCAGGGAAACATTCAGTACTTC
CASSQLQGNIQYF
>.|TRBV7-2|TRBJ1-1|.
TGTGCCAGCAGCTTAGCGGTTGGCAGGGGATTGGTGCTCCGGAACACTGAAGCTTTCTTT
CASSLAVGRGLVLRNTEAFF
>.|TRBV19|TRBJ2-7|.
TGTGCCAGTAGTATAGAGCCCAAGGGGCCCCACGAGCAGTACTTC
CASSIEPKGPHEQYF
>.|TRBV4-3|TRBJ2-5|once
TGCGCCAGCAGCCAAGAGGTCGGGGAGACAGAGACCCAGTACTTC
CASSQEVGETETQYF
>TRBD2|TRBV6-5|TRBJ2-3|.
TGTGCCAGCAGTTACGTAGCGGGGTCATCAGATACGCAGTATTTT
CASSYVAGSSDTQYF
>.|TRBV29-1|TRBJ2-1|few
TGCAGCGTTGAGTCCCTACAAGGGATGGAGGATGAGCAGTTCTTC
CSVESLQGMEDEQFF
>.|TRBV7-2|TRBJ1-5|.
TGTGCCAGCAGCCGCAAAGGAGGTGGTCCGAATTATAGCAATCAGCCCCAGCATTTT
CASSRKGGGPNYSNQPQHF
>.|TRBV29-1|TRBJ1-1|once
TGCAGCGAAAACCGGGATCCCATGAACACTGAAGCTTTCTTT
CSENRDPMNTEAFF
>TRBD2|TRBV7-9|TRBJ2-2|.
TGTGCCAGCAGCTTAGGGACTAGCAAAGCCGGGGAGCTGTTTTTT
CASSLGTSKAGELFF
>TRBD1|TRBV4-3|TRBJ2-1|.
TGCGCCAGCAGCCAAGGGACAGGGGGTAGCAATGAGCAGTTCTTC
CASSQGTGGSNEQFF
>.|TRBV9|TRBJ1-5|.
TGTGCCAGCAGCCCATCAGTCAGCAATCAGCCCCAGCATTTT
CASSPSVSNQPQHF
>.|TRBV5-1|TRBJ2-1|.
TGCGCCAGCAGCGAACCGCAACGGAATGAGCAGTTCTTC
CASSEPQRNEQFF
>.|TRBV7-2|TRBJ1-2|.
TGTGCCAGCAGCTTAGTCGACAGGAGCAATTATGGCTACACCTTC
CASSLVDRSNYGYTF
>.|TRBV5-6|TRBJ1-2|.
TGTGCCAGCAGCGCCTGGGGAGGGGGGGGCTACACCTTC
CASSAWGGGGYTF
>.|TRBV4-3|TRBJ2-6|.
TGCGCCAGCAGCCAAGAAGGAACAGGTACTGGGGCCAACGTCCTGACTTTC
CASSQEGTGTGANVLTF
>TRBD2|TRBV19|TRBJ2-3|.
TGTGCCAGTAGTATATTTAAGCGGGAGGAGTTCACAGATACGCAGTATTTT
CASSIFKREEFTDTQYF
>.|TRBV14|TRBJ1-6|.
TGTGCCAGCAGCCAAGTTCGGACTCGGCCCCTCCACTTT
CASSQVRTRPLHF
>.|TRBV28|TRBJ1-1|.
TGTGCCGGGGGGGCTACCATGAACACTGAAGCTTTCTTT
CAGGATMNTEAFF
>TRBD1|TRBV7-2|TRBJ2-5|.
TGTGCCAGCAGCTTAGTGACAGGGGTTAGAGAGACCCAGTACTTC
CASSLVTGVRETQYF
>TRBD2|TRBV9|TRBJ2-2|.
TGTGCCAGCAGCGTAGCGGGGGGGCACACCGGGGAGCTGTTTTTT
CASSVAGGHTGELFF
>TRBD2|TRBV7-3|TRBJ2-1|.
TGTGCCAGCAGCTGGACCTCTAGCGGGGGTTTCTACAATGAGCAGTTCTTC
CASSWTSSGGFYNEQFF
>TRBD1|TRBV6-5|TRBJ1-1|.
TGTGCCAGCAGTTGGATTACAGGGGGGGCTGAAGCTTTCTTT
CASSWITGGAEAFF
>.|TRBV5-6|TRBJ2-7|.
TGTGCCAGCAGCCGCGGTCCCTACGAGCAGTACTTC
CASSRGPYEQYF
>TRBD1|TRBV5-4|TRBJ1-2|.
TGTGCCAGCAGCTCCGGACAGGGATATGGCTACACCTTC
CASSSGQGYGYTF
>TRBD1|TRBV7-2|TRBJ1-1|.
TGTGCCAGCAGCGTTACAGGGGGGACTGAAGCTTTCTTT
CASSVTGGTEAFF
>TRBD2|TRBV30|TRBJ2-1|.
TGTGCCCTTACGCGCGGGGGCTACAATGAGCAGTTCTTC
CALTRGGYNEQFF
>TRBD2|TRBV9|TRBJ2-3|.
TGTGCCAGCAGTTATCCGACTAGCCCGGCGGGGACAGATACGCAGTATTTT
CASSYPTSPAGTDTQYF
>TRBD2|TRBV6-6|TRBJ2-5|.
TGTGCCAGCAGACTCGGACTAGCGGTAGAGACCCAGTACTTC
CASRLGLAVETQYF
>TRBD1|TRBV2|TRBJ1-4|once
TGTGCCAGCAGTGGCGGGACAGGGGGCGGCTCTAATGAAAAACTGTTTTTT
CASSGGTGGGSNEKLFF
>.|TRBV7-8|TRBJ2-3|.
TGTGCCAGCAGCCTACCGACTATAAACACAGATACGCAGTATTTT
CASSLPTINTDTQYF
>TRBD2|TRBV18|TRBJ2-1|.
TGTGCCAGCTCACCACCCGCCGGGACTAGCGGATACAATGAGCAGTTCTTC
CASSPPAGTSGYNEQFF
>.|TRBV11-3|TRBJ1-1|few
TGTGCCAGCAGCTCGACAACAGGGACGGACACTGAAGCTTTCTTT
CASSSTTGTDTEAFF
>.|TRBV7-9|TRBJ1-4|once
TGTGCCAGCAGCTTAGCGAACAGTTGGAAACTGTTTTTT
CASSLANSWKLFF
>.|TRBV12-5|TRBJ1-4|.
TGTGCTAGTGGAAATGGACAGCTCAATGAAAAACTGTTTTTT
CASGNGQLNEKLFF
>TRBD2|TRBV15|TRBJ2-1|.
TGTGCCACCAGCAGAGGCCGTAGCGGGGGACCCTACAATGAGCAGTTCTTC
CATSRGRSGGPYNEQFF
>TRBD2|TRBV29-1|TRBJ2-3|.
TGCAGCGTTGAGGGACTAGCGGACACAGATACGCAGTATTTT
CSVEGLADTDTQYF
>.|TRBV7-2|TRBJ1-3|.
TGTGCCAGCAGCTCTCCGGGAACCCAAAACACCATATATTTT
CASSSPGTQNTIYF
>.|TRBV6-1|TRBJ1-5|few
TGTGCCAGCAATTCCCGCGGGGGCAATCAGCCCCAGCATTTT
CASNSRGGNQPQHF
>.|TRBV7-9|TRBJ2-7|.
TGTGCCAGCAGCTTAGGGGCCCTTGAGACTAGGTTCGGCGAGCAGTACTTC
CASSLGALETRFGEQYF
>.|TRBV7-9|TRBJ1-2|.
TGTGCCAGCAGCGGCAGGGTGGAAGGCTATGGCTACACCTTC
CASSGRVEGYGYTF
>TRBD1|TRBV10-3|TRBJ1-2|once
TGTGCCATCAGTGATCTCGACAGGGGATATTATGGCTACACCTTC
CAISDLDRGYYGYTF
>TRBD1|TRBV7-7|TRBJ2-5|.
TGTGCCAGCAGCCTGTACAGGGGGCAGGAGACCCAGTACTTC
CASSLYRGQETQYF
>.|TRBV16|TRBJ1-6|.
TGTGCCAGCAGCCAATCACTTTCAAGCTCCTATAATTCACCCCTCCACTTT
CASSQSLSSSYNSPLHF
>.|TRBV5-1|TRBJ2-7|.
TGCGCCAGCAGCTCCCGCCGCGGACACCTCACCTACGAGCAGTACTTC
CASSSRRGHLTYEQYF
>.|TRBV2|TRBJ1-1|once
TGTGCCAGCAGTGAAGGGAATCTGATTTGGGGGGGGGACACTGAAGCTTTCTTT
CASSEGNLIWGGDTEAFF
>.|TRBV9|TRBJ1-2|.
TGTGCCAGCAGCCTAGTCGGGCAAAGCGGCTATGGCTACACCTTC
CASSLVGQSGYGYTF
>.|TRBV27|TRBJ1-4|.
TGTGCCAGCAGTCCCCTGTCCGGGGATGAAAAACTGTTTTTT
CASSPLSGDEKLFF
>TRBD2|TRBV7-2|TRBJ2-3|.
TGTGCCAGCAGCTACACTAGCGGTCGGGTAGATACGCAGTATTTT
CASSYTSGRVDTQYF
>.|TRBV6-5|TRBJ1-2|.
TGTGCCAGCAGTTACTTGGACCGTCCGGGAGGAGGCTACACCTTC
CASSYLDRPGGGYTF